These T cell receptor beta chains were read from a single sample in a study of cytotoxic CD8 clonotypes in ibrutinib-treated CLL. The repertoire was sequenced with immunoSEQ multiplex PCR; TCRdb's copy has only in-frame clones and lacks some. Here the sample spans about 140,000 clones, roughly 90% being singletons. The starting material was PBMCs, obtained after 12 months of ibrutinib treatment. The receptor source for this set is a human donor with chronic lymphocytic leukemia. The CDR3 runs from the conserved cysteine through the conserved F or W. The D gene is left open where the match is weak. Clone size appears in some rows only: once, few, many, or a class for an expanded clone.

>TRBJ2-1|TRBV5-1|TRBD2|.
TGCGCCAGCAGACTAGCGCCGAACAATGAGCAGTTCTTC
CASRLAPNNEQFF
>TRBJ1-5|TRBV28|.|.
TGTGCCAGCAGCCGCAATCAGCCCCAGCATTTT
CASSRNQPQHF
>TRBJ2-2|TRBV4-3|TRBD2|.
TGCGCCAGCAGCTTGAGCGGGATGGGCACCGGGGAGCTGTTTTTT
CASSLSGMGTGELFF
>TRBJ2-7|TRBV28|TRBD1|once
TGTGCCAGCATCCGGGACAGGCGGGCTGGAGAGCAGTACTTC
CASIRDRRAGEQYF
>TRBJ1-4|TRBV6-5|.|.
TGTGCCAGCAGCCTTGATGCAACTAATGAAAAACTGTTTTTT
CASSLDATNEKLFF
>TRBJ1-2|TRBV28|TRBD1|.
TGTGCCAGCAGTCCCGGACAGGTTCAAGACTATGGCTACACCTTC
CASSPGQVQDYGYTF
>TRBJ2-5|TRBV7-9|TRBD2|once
TGTGCCAGCATGAAGGGACTAGCGGGATCCGGGGAGACCCAGTACTTC
CASMKGLAGSGETQYF
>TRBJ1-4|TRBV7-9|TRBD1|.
TGTGCCAGCAGCGGGACAGCAGGGGGCCGTGAAAAACTGTTTTTT
CASSGTAGGREKLFF
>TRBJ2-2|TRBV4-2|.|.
TGTGCCAGCAGCCAAGAAGGGGTCAGGGTCCATGTTGGGATGGGGCTGTTTTTT
CASSQEGVRVHVGMGLFF
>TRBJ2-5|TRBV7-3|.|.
TGTGCCAGCAGCTTAACTGGGGAAGAGACCCAGTACTTC
CASSLTGEETQYF
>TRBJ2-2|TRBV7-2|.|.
TGTGCCAGCAGGCAACAAACTAGCACCGGGGAGCTGTTTTTT
CASRQQTSTGELFF
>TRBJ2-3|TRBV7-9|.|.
TGTGCCAGCAGCGAATCGGGTTCGGATACGCAGTATTTT
CASSESGSDTQYF
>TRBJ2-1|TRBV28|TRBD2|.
TGTGCCAGCAGTTTAACGGGGGGGACTAGCGGGATCGAGCAGTTCTTC
CASSLTGGTSGIEQFF
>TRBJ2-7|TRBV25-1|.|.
TGTGCCGGCAGCGATCGGGGAACCCCAGGCGGAGAGCAGTACTTC
CAGSDRGTPGGEQYF
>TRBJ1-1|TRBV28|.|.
TGTGCCAGCAGCCGCCCGGGGGGCGAAGCTTTCTTT
CASSRPGGEAFF
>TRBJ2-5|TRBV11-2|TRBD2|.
TGTGCCAGCAGCCCCCTCTGGGGGAGGGTTGAGACCCAGTACTTC
CASSPLWGRVETQYF
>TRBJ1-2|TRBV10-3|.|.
TGTGCCATCAGTGAGTCGATAGAGCGAGGGGGGACGGATGGCTACACCTTC
CAISESIERGGTDGYTF
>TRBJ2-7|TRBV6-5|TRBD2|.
TGTGCCAGCACCCGGGCCGGACTAGTAGGGATGGAGCAGTACTTC
CASTRAGLVGMEQYF
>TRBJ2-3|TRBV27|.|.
TGTGCCAGCAGACTCCCACCGGGAGATACGCAGTATTTT
CASRLPPGDTQYF
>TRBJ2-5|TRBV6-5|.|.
TGTGCCAGCATTGGGGGTGAGACCCAGTACTTC
CASIGGETQYF
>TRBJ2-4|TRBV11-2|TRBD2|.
TGTGCCAGCAGCTTAGTGGGACTAGCGGGAGTCCAAAACATTCAGTACTTC
CASSLVGLAGVQNIQYF
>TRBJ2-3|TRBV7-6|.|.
TGTGCCAGCAGCTTAGCAACGGAGGGTTCAGATACGCAGTATTTT
CASSLATEGSDTQYF
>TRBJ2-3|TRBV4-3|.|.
TGCGCCAGCAGCCAAAACCCCATTGCGGGGAGCACAGATACGCAGTATTTT
CASSQNPIAGSTDTQYF
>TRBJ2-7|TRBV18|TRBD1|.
TGTGCCAGCACCGGGACAGGGGCTTCCGAGCAGTACTTC
CASTGTGASEQYF
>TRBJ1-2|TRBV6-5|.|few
TGTGCCAGCAGTTTCCAGGGTTTTGGAGGCTACACCTTC
CASSFQGFGGYTF
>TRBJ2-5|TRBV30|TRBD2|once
TGTGCCTGGAGCGGGGCTAGCGGGAGACGGGAGACCCAGTACTTC
CAWSGASGRRETQYF
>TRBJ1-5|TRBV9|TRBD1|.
TGTGCCAGCAGCGTAGCTGGGACAGCAAGGGAGCCCCAGCATTTT
CASSVAGTAREPQHF
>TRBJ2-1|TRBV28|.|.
TGTGCCAGCAGTTTATGGGCCGGGGACTCCGCGCAGTTCTTC
CASSLWAGDSAQFF
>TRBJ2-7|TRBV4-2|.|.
TGTGCCAGCAGCCAAGTGGAGATAACCTACGAGCAGTACTTC
CASSQVEITYEQYF
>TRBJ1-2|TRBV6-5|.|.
TGTGCCAGCAGTTCGCCCCCCTGGGGGATGGGCTACACCTTC
CASSSPPWGMGYTF
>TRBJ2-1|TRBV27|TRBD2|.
TGTGCCAGCAGTTTCGGACTAGCGGACAATGAGCAGTTCTTC
CASSFGLADNEQFF
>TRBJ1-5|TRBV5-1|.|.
TGCGCCAGCAGCTTGGCTTATGGGGGGAATCAGCCCCAGCATTTT
CASSLAYGGNQPQHF
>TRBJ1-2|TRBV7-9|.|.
TGTGCCAGCAGCTTAGCGGACAGCTATGGCTACACCTTC
CASSLADSYGYTF
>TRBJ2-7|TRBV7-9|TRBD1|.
TGTGCCAGCAGCTTAACTGACAGGGGTGAAGAGCAGTACTTC
CASSLTDRGEEQYF
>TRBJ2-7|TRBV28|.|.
TGTGCCAGCAGTTTTCGGGCAGCCCTCTACGAGCAGTACTTC
CASSFRAALYEQYF
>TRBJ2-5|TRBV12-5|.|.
TGTGCTAGTGGTTTGCAGGGCCAAGAGACCCAGTACTTC
CASGLQGQETQYF
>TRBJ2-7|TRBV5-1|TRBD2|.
TGCGCCAGCAGCCCCCTAGCGGGAGGGCCTCACGAGCAGTACTTC
CASSPLAGGPHEQYF
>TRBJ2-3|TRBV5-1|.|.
TGCGCCAGCAGCTTGGAGGGCGGCACAGATACGCAGTATTTT
CASSLEGGTDTQYF
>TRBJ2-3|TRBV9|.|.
TGTGCCAGCAGCGTAGTTTCAGATACGCAGTATTTT
CASSVVSDTQYF
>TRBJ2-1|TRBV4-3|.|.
TGCGCCAGCAGCCAAGATAAGTACAATGAGCAGTTCTTC
CASSQDKYNEQFF